The next 2 T cell receptor beta chains were all read from a single sample in a study of control samples from healthy donors and cancer patients (dated by TCRdb to 2018 to 2020). The library was produced with the immunoSEQ multiplex PCR assay. What TCRdb holds here is the immuneACCESS table cut down to in-frame rearrangements. Part of the clones is not present; checked against another copy, under half of the missing clones reflect an unresolved V gene, and the others are unexplained. The sample includes 100,000 or so clones, with about 83% observed a single time. The top ten clones comprise 13% of the sample. Sequencing used blood. Source of these receptors: a woman aged 45-65 years in good health.

CDR3 nucleotides: TGCGCCAGCAGCCGCTCACAGGGCGTCTCCTACAATGAGCAGTTCTTC. This codes for CASSRSQGVSYNEQFF. The V and J genes are TRBV5-1 and TRBJ2-1; D might be TRBD1 (6 bases). The CDR3 is 16 residues long. Germline values: CDR1 SGHRS, CDR2 YFSETQ. V was shortened by 4 bases and J by 0 bases, with 14 bases between the two germline ends.

This chain connects TRBV7-2 to TRBJ2-3; 11 nucleotides match TRBD2. Germline V gene sequence: CDR1 SGHTA, CDR2 FQGNSA. The J segment lost 3 bases and the V segment lost 5 bases, leaving 4 bases of the junction unmatched. The CDR3 length is 15 residues. The CDR3 reads CASSTGTSGTDTQYF. Written as DNA, the CDR3 is TGTGCCAGCAGCACCGGGACTAGCGGAACAGATACGCAGTATTTT.